The 27 T cell receptor beta chains below all came from one sample that was sequenced in a study of T-cell memory formation after mild COVID-19. MiXCR, run by TCRdb on the 5' RACE reads, gives a single entry per CDR3 protein. The profile shows some 270,000 distinct CDR3 sequences, over 15% of them singletons. Sequencing was carried out using PBMCs or a T cell subset sorted from them (not recorded which). Receptor source: an adult woman who had mild COVID-19 (a few samples of this study predate the infection). Cell type and time point are not known.

This clonotype has more than one count but fewer than ten. The chain recombines TRBV12-3 or TRBV12-4 with TRBJ2-7, with D possibly matching TRBD1 (5 bases). V lost 5 bases, J lost 5 bases, and 19 bases lay in between. CDR3 length: 15 amino acids. CDR3 DNA: TGTGCCAGCAGTCCGGACCGGGCAGGGTCCAACGAGCAGTACTTC. Amino acid sequence: CASSPDRAGSNEQYF.

A few counts support this clonotype. A single base separates this from a much larger clone, so it may be a read error. The chain combines TRBV12-3 or TRBV12-4 with TRBJ1-1; D not certain. Trimming took off 4 bases at V and 3 bases at J, with 3 bases between the two ends. This CDR3 spans 11 amino acids. The CDR3 bases are TGTGCCAGCAGTTCGTACACTGAAGCTTTCTTT. Protein product: CASSSYTEAFF.

This clonotype has a count of ten or more. The chain combines TRBV6-6 with TRBJ2-7; 12 bases match TRBD2. CDR1 MNHNY and CDR2 SVGAGI come from the germline V gene (reference sequence). The trim removed 5 bases at V and 3 bases at J, leaving 14 bases unmatched. CDR3 length equals 18 residues. DNA for the CDR3: TGTGCCAGCAGTCACAACCCCTCCGGGACTAGCGGGTACTACGAGCAGTACTTC. Its protein product is CASSHNPSGTSGYYEQYF.

This clonotype was seen ten or more times. The rearrangement links TRBV24-1 to TRBJ2-3; weak D call: TRBD1 (6 bases). Trimming removed 4 bases from V and 3 bases from J, with 13 bases in between. CDR3 length: 15 residues. In germline, CDR1 is KGHDR, CDR2 SFDVKD. CDR3 loop: CATSDQQGRTDTQYF. The CDR3, as DNA: TGTGCCACCAGTGACCAACAGGGAAGGACAGATACGCAGTATTTT.

This clonotype turned up a few times. This chain joins TRBV7-9 and TRBJ2-5; D unclear. The CDR3 has 12 residues. V was cut by 8 bases and J by 4 bases, with 11 bases left in between. Germline V gene sequence: CDR1 SEHNR, CDR2 FQNEAQ (reference sequence). The CDR3 region is CASGSTRETQYF. The CDR3 nucleotides read TGTGCCAGCGGGTCAACTCGAGAGACCCAGTACTTC.

This clonotype has more than one count but fewer than ten. This sequence joins TRBV12-3 or TRBV12-4 and TRBJ2-7; 11 positions match TRBD1. V was clipped by 6 bases and J by 3 bases; unmatched bases: 10. The CDR3 runs to 16 residues. The CDR3 DNA sequence: TGTGCCAGCAGCTCAAGGACCGGGACAGGGGGCTACGAGCAGTACTTC. It specifies CASSSRTGTGGYEQYF.

The V and J genes are TRBV9 and TRBJ2-1, with D possibly being TRBD2 (6 bases). V was pared by 4 bases and J by 2 bases, with 13 bases between. There are 15 residues in the CDR3. Germline CDR1 reads SGDLS; CDR2 reads YYNGEE. The CDR3: CASSPLAGPYNEQFF. The DNA for the CDR3 is TGTGCCAGCAGCCCACTAGCAGGCCCCTACAATGAGCAGTTCTTC.

The chain has TRBV6-1 and TRBJ1-1; D is ambiguous. V lost 4 bases and J lost 0, with 6 bases in between. Germline V lookup: CDR1 MNHNS, CDR2 SASEGT. The CDR3 runs 13 residues. CDR3: CASSVVMNTEAFF. For the CDR3, the DNA is TGTGCCAGCAGTGTTGTCATGAACACTGAAGCTTTCTTT.

The J gene is TRBJ1-1, the V gene TRBV3-1; D unresolved. The CDR3 spans 13 residues. The germline V and J ends were trimmed by 1 base and 6 bases, with 9 bases remaining between them. Germline V lookup: CDR1 LGHDT, CDR2 YNNKEL (reference sequence). CDR3 loop: CASSQGSPPEAFF. CDR3 DNA: TGTGCCAGCAGCCAAGGTAGCCCTCCTGAAGCTTTCTTT.

This clonotype was recorded a few times. The chain links TRBV6-1 to TRBJ2-2, with no clear D. The CDR3 has 15 residues. Germline values: CDR1 MNHNS, CDR2 SASEGT. Between the trimmed V and J ends, which lost 2 bases and 3 bases, there was a span of 10 bases. CDR3 bases: TGTGCCAGCAGTGAACCCATTCAGTACACCGGGGAGCTGTTTTTT. It encodes CASSEPIQYTGELFF.

The CDR3 protein is CASSSPTGARNSPLHF. The CDR3, as DNA: TGTGCCAGCAGTTCCCCGACGGGGGCGCGTAATTCACCCCTCCACTTT. The chain has TRBV6-5 and TRBJ1-6; D is perhaps TRBD1 (6 bases). The CDR3 spans 16 residues. V was shortened by 4 bases and J by 6 bases, with 16 bases between the two germline ends. CDR1 and CDR2 from the germline V gene are MNHEY and SVGAGI.

The chain has TRBV9 and TRBJ2-3; D gene uncertain. Germline CDR1 and CDR2: SGDLS and YYNGEE. V was clipped by 4 bases and J by 3 bases, with 12 bases between them. The CDR3 runs to 14 residues. CDR3 in amino acids: CASSPRLGTDTQYF. The CDR3, as DNA: TGTGCCAGCAGCCCCCGACTCGGAACAGATACGCAGTATTTT.

This clonotype showed up just a few times. V gene TRBV12-3 or TRBV12-4 combines with J gene TRBJ1-5, with 10 positions matching TRBD1. The length of the CDR3 is 19 residues. With V trimmed by 1 base and J by 1 base, 10 bases remained unmatched. CDR3 in DNA: TGTGCCAGCAGTTTAGTCCCGGGACAGGGGTACATGAGCAATCAGCCCCAGCATTTT. Amino acids: CASSLVPGQGYMSNQPQHF.

Turning to this clonotype: Mismatch with germline at one junction end may stem from a read error. The chain is built from TRBV7-3 and TRBJ2-2, with D perhaps TRBD1 or TRBD2 (5 bases each). Germline loops: CDR1 SGHTA, CDR2 FQGTGA. The CDR3 consists of 14 residues. As DNA, the CDR3 is TGTTCCAGCAGCCCGGGGACGTCGTCCGGGGAGCTGTTTTTT. Its translation is CSSSPGTSSGELFF. Looking up the rest from reference TRBV7-3 and TRBJ2-2 gives the full variable domain: GAGVSQTPSNKVTEKGKYVELRCDPISGHTALYWYRQSLGQGPEFLIYFQGTGAADDSGLPNDRFFAVRPEGSVSTLKIQRTERGDSAVYLCSSSPGTSSGELFFGEGSRLTVL.

The V call is TRBV5-6, the J call TRBJ1-1; possible D gene TRBD1, 6 bases. The CDR3 is 15 residues long. Germline CDR1 SGHDT, CDR2 YYEEEE. V shed 5 bases and J shed 3 bases, with 17 bases lying between them. The CDR3, as DNA: TGTGCCAGCAGACAAATCCGACAGGTTGACACTGAAGCTTTCTTT. Translating gives CASRQIRQVDTEAFF.

The chain couples TRBV6-5 to TRBJ2-3; 8 bases match TRBD2. The CDR3 sequence is 15 residues long. Germline V gene data show CDR1 as MNHEY and CDR2 as SVGAGI. With V trimmed by 6 bases and J by 4 bases, 9 bases remained unmatched. The CDR3 sequence: CASSPQRGLADTQYF. The CDR3 bases are TGTGCCAGCAGCCCCCAGCGGGGGCTCGCAGATACGCAGTATTTT.

The rearrangement joins TRBV29-1 to TRBJ2-2; 7 nucleotides line up with TRBD1. The CDR3 contains 15 residues. Germline CDR1 SQVTM, CDR2 ANQGSEA. Unmatched junction bases numbered 8, after V lost 5 bases and J lost 2 bases. The CDR3 coding sequence is TGCAGCGTTAGGCTTAGGGACAGAAACACCGGGGAGCTGTTTTTT. The encoded protein is CSVRLRDRNTGELFF.

This clonotype was observed a handful of times. The chain is built from TRBV24-1 and TRBJ1-5; no clear D. Trimming removed 3 bases from V and 9 bases from J, with 8 bases in between. There are 12 residues in the CDR3. Per the germline V gene, CDR1 is KGHDR and CDR2 is SFDVKD. CDR3 sequence reads: CATSDAFWPQHF. Here the CDR3 DNA reads TGTGCCACCAGTGATGCCTTTTGGCCCCAGCATTTT.

This clonotype turned up a few times. This chain connects TRBV12-3 or TRBV12-4 to TRBJ1-1, with unresolved D. The V and J ends lost 2 bases and 3 bases respectively, with 10 bases between them. The CDR3 sequence is 14 residues long. CDR3 loop: CASSLIGRHTEAFF. The DNA of the CDR3 is TGTGCCAGCAGTTTAATTGGCAGGCACACTGAAGCTTTCTTT.

This clonotype was detected a few times. The chain couples TRBV6-5 to TRBJ2-1; 8 bases line up with TRBD1. The germline V gene has CDR1 MNHEY and CDR2 SVGAGI. V lost 6 bases, J lost 1 base, and 8 bases stayed unmatched. The CDR3 length is 16 residues. CDR3 DNA sequence: TGTGCCAGCAGCCCCGACAGGGGCCATTCCTACAATGAGCAGTTCTTC. It specifies CASSPDRGHSYNEQFF.

This clonotype has just a few counts. The rearrangement joins TRBV25-1 to TRBJ2-5; 9 bases fit TRBD1. Germline loops: CDR1 MGHDK, CDR2 SYGVNS. V lost 4 bases and J lost 3; bases outside the gene matches: 3. The CDR3 is made up of 14 amino acids. DNA for the CDR3: TGTGCCAGCAGTGTACAGGGGGCAAAAGAGACCCAGTACTTC. It encodes CASSVQGAKETQYF. Full variable domain (missing parts from reference TRBV25-1 and TRBJ2-5): EADIYQTPRYLVIGTGKKITLECSQTMGHDKMYWYQQDPGMELHLIHYSYGVNSTEKGDLSSESTVSRIRTEHFPLTLESARPSHTSQYLCASSVQGAKETQYFGPGTRLLVL.

The V call is TRBV5-6, the J call TRBJ2-7, with D perhaps TRBD2 (5 bases). V shed 1 base and J shed 6 bases, with 8 bases lying between them. This CDR3 has 12 residues. Germline V gene data show CDR1 as SGHDT and CDR2 as YYEEEE. The CDR3 is CASSLMRVEQYF. As DNA, the CDR3 is TGTGCCAGCAGCTTGATGAGGGTCGAGCAGTACTTC.

Here the CDR3 DNA reads TGTGCCACCAGTGTGCGGCAGGGGGCAACAGATACGCAGTATTTT. Protein product: CATSVRQGATDTQYF. The chain recombines TRBV24-1 with TRBJ2-3, with 8 bases matching TRBD1. This CDR3 is built from 15 residues. V shed 5 bases and J 3 bases; nucleotides not matched to a gene: 6. From germline, CDR1 is KGHDR and CDR2 SFDVKD.

The chain couples TRBV6-5 to TRBJ2-1; possibly TRBD2 for D (6 bases). CDR3 length: 14 residues. Germline V gene sequence: CDR1 MNHEY, CDR2 SVGAGI. The germline V and J ends were trimmed by 5 bases and 6 bases, with 14 bases remaining between them. CDR3 coding DNA: TGTGCCAGCAGTACCGGGACTTCGGCCAATGAGCAGTTCTTC. Translated: CASSTGTSANEQFF.

This clonotype has just a few counts. This chain links TRBV11-2 with TRBJ1-2; 7 positions match TRBD1. The V gene's germline CDR1 is SGHAT and CDR2 FQNNGV. With V trimmed by 0 bases and J by 8 bases, 12 bases remained unmatched. The CDR3 loop spans 16 amino acids. CDR3 amino acids: CASSLDVGPGGRGYTF. In nucleotides, the CDR3 is TGTGCCAGCAGCTTAGATGTGGGACCAGGGGGAAGGGGCTACACCTTC.

V usage is TRBV6-6 and J usage is TRBJ2-3, with unresolved D. CDR1 is MNHNY and CDR2 is SVGAGI in the germline V gene (reference sequence). V was trimmed by 4 bases and J by 2 bases, leaving 13 bases between them. This CDR3 comprises 15 residues. For the CDR3, the DNA is TGTGCCAGCAGTTTCCGGATGACAACCACAGATACGCAGTATTTT. It yields the protein CASSFRMTTTDTQYF.

This clonotype occurred many times. This chain uses TRBV12-3 or TRBV12-4 with TRBJ2-6; D is unclear. Trimming removed 6 bases from V and 0 bases from J, with 3 bases in between. CDR3 length: 13 residues. For the CDR3, the DNA is TGTGCCAGCAGCTTCTCTGGGGCCAACGTCCTGACTTTC. Its protein product is CASSFSGANVLTF.